This TCR beta chain was captured by sequencing in a study of Ad26.COV2.S vaccination and SARS-CoV-2 variants. General study points: Overall T cell responses may have been underestimated by the analyses of TCR breadth and depth. After vaccination, reports described spike-specific CD8+ and CD4+ T cell responses as showing substantial breadth.

Documented treatment: roughly 19 received Ad26.COV2.S at low or high dose, single or two shots; 5 received placebo; per-sample allocation not given. Specimen acquisition occurred on day 63 following the initial vaccine or placebo injection. Ad26 vector vaccine expressed Wuhan-strain SARS-CoV-2 spike. Assay: immunoSEQ multiplex PCR; the TCRdb copy retains only in-frame clones and omits some. Of over 450,000 clones detected, about 89% appear once; the ten largest clones hold roughly 1.7%. A remark on this clone: Its antigen is unknown.

The origin of this receptor is a person aged 18-65 years who received the Ad26.COV2.S COVID-19 vaccine or a placebo. The specimen was peripheral blood, collected in a trial of Ad26.COV2.S vaccine versus placebo.

CDR3 DNA sequence: TGTGCCAGTAGTATAGCTGTGTGGGGTGTTGAGACCCAGTACTTC. As protein: CASSIAVWGVETQYF. This chain joins TRBV19 and TRBJ2-5; D not certain. The CDR3 has 15 amino acids. The germline gives CDR1 LNHDA, CDR2 SQIVND (reference sequence). V was cut by 1 base and J by 5 bases, with 14 bases left in between.